Reported below is one T cell receptor beta chain. Antigen specificity is unknown. This entry comes from a study of cytomegalovirus exposure and HLA in healthy donors. The CDR3 totals 13 residues. The germline V and J ends were trimmed by 3 bases and 4 bases, with 9 bases remaining between them. Germline V gene lookup returns CDR1 MNHEY and CDR2 SVGAGI. Both 60 Vbeta primers and 13 Jbeta primers went into the PCR. This table comes from immunoSEQ multiplex PCR, and its TCRdb copy is limited to in-frame clones, with some not included. The sample holds fewer than 250,000 clones, about four fifths seen once. Study-wide points: In an earlier analysis, about 87% or about 30%: the productive usage of most TCR beta V segments.

V is TRBV6-5 and J is TRBJ1-2; D is unresolved. The specimen sequenced was PBMCs. The source of this sequence is a woman between 50 and 59 years old in good health and CMV-seronegative. The CDR3 here is CASSYGQLYGYTF. DNA of the CDR3: TGTGCCAGCAGTTATGGGCAGCTCTATGGCTACACCTTC.